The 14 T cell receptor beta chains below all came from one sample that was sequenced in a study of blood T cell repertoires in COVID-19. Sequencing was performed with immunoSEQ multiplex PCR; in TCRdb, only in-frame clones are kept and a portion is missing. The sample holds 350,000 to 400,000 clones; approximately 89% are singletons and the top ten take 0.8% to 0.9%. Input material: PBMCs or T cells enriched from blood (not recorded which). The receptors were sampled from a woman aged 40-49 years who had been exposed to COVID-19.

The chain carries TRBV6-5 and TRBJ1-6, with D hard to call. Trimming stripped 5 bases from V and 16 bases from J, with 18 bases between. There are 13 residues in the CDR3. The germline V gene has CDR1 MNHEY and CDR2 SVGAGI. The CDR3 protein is CASSTELLKLLHF. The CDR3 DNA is TGTGCCAGCAGTACGGAGCTCTTGAAGTTGCTCCACTTT.

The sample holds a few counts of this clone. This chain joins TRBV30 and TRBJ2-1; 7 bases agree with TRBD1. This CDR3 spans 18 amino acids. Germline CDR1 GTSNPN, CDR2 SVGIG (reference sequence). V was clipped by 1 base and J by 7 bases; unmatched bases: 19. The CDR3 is CAWSASNYRGGRANEQFF. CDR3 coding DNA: TGTGCCTGGAGTGCATCAAATTACAGGGGCGGAAGGGCAAATGAGCAGTTCTTC.

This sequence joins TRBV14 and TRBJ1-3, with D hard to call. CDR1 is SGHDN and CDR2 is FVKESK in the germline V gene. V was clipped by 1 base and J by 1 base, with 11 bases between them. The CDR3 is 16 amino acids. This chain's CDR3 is CASSQVAGGSGNTIYF. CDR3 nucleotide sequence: TGTGCCAGCAGCCAAGTTGCTGGAGGTTCTGGAAACACCATATATTTT.

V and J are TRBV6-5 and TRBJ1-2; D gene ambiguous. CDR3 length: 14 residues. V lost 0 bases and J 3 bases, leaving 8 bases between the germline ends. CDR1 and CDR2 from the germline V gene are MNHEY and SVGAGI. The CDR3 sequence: CASSYSTPYYGYTF. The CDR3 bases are TGTGCCAGCAGTTACTCGACACCCTACTATGGCTACACCTTC.

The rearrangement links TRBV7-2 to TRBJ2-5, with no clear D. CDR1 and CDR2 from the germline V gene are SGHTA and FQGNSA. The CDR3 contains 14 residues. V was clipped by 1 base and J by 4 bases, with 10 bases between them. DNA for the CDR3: TGTGCCAGCAGCTTAGGCCTCGCGTTAGAGACCCAGTACTTC. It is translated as CASSLGLALETQYF.

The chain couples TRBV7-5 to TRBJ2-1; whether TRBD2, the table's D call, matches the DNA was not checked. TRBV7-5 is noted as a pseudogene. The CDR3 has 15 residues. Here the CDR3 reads CARSSRLAGAWEQFF. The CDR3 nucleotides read TGTGCCAGAAGCTCCCGACTAGCGGGGGCCTGGGAGCAGTTCTTC.

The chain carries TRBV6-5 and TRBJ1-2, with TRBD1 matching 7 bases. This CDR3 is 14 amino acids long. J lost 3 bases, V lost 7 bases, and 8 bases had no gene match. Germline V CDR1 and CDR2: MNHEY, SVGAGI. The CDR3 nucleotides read TGTGCCAGCAAATCCGGGACAGTATACTATGGCTACACCTTC. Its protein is CASKSGTVYYGYTF.

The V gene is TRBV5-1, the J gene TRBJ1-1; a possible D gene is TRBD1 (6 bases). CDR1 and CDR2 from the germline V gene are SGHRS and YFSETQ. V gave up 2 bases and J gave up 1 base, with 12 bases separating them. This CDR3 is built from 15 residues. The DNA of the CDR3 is TGCGCCAGCAGCTTAGACAGGCGGAGGAACACTGAAGCTTTCTTT. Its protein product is CASSLDRRRNTEAFF.

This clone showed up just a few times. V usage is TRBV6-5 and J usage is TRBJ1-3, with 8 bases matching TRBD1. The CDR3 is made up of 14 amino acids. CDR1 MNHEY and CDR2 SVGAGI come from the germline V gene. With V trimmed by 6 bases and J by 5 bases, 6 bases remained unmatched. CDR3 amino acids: CASRGQGIRNTIYF. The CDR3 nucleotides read TGTGCCAGCAGAGGACAGGGCATCCGAAACACCATATATTTT.

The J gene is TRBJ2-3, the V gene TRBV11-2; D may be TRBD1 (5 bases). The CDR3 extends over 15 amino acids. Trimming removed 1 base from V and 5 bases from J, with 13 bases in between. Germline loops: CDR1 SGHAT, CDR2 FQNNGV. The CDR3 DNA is TGTGCCAGCAGCTTAGGGGGCGGCCCGGGAGATACGCAGTATTTT. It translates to CASSLGGGPGDTQYF.

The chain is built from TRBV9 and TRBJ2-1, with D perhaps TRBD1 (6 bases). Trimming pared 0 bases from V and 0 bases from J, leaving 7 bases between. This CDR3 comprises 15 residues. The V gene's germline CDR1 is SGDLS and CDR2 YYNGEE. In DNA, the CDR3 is TGTGCCAGCAGCGTAGACAGGGTCTCCTACAATGAGCAGTTCTTC. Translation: CASSVDRVSYNEQFF.

The CDR3 protein is CASSFRGYNEQFF. In DNA, the CDR3 is TGTGCCAGCAGTTTTCGGGGGTACAATGAGCAGTTCTTC. The V call is TRBV2, the J call TRBJ2-1; perhaps TRBD2 as D (6 bases). CDR1 and CDR2 from the germline V gene are SNHLY and FYNNEI. Trimming took off 5 bases at V and 4 bases at J, with 9 bases between the two ends. The CDR3 covers 13 residues.

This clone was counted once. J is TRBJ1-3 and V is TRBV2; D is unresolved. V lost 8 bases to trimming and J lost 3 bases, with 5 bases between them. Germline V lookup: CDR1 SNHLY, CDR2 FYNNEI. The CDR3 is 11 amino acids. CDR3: CASFLGNTIYF. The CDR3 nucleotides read TGTGCCAGCTTCCTTGGAAACACCATATATTTT.

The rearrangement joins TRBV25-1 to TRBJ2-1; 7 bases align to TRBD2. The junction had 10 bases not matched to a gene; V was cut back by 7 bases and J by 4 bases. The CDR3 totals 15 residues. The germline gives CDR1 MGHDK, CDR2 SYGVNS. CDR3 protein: CASTLLGGRYNEQFF. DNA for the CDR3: TGTGCCAGCACCCTCCTGGGGGGGAGGTACAATGAGCAGTTCTTC.